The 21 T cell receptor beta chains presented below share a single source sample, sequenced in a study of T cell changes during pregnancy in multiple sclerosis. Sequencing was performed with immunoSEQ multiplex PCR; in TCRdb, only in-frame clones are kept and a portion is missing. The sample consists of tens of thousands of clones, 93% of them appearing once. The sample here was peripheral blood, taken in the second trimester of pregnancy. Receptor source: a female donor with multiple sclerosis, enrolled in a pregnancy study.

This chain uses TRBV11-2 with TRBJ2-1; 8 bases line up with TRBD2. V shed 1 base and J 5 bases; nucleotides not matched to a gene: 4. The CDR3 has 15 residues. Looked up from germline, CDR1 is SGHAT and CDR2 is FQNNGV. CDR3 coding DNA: TGTGCCAGCAGCTTAGTCGGCGGGAGGAACAATGAGCAGTTCTTC. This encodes CASSLVGGRNNEQFF.

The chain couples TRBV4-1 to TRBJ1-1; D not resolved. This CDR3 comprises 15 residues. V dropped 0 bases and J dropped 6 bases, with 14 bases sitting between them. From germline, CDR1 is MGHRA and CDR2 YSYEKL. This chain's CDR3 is CASSQELRDLAEAFF. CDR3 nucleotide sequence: TGCGCCAGCAGCCAAGAGCTACGGGATCTGGCTGAAGCTTTCTTT.

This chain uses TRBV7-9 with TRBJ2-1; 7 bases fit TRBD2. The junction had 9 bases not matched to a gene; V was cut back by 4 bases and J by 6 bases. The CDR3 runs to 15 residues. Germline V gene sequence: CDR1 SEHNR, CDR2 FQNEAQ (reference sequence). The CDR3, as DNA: TGTGCCAGCAGCTCCGGACTAGAAAAACCCAATGAGCAGTTCTTC. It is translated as CASSSGLEKPNEQFF.

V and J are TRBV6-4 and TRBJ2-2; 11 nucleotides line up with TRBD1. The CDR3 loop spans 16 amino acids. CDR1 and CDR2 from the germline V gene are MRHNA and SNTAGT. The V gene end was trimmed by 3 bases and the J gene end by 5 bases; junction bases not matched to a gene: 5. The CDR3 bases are TGTGCCAGCAGTGATACGGACAGGGGGCTTACCGGGGAGCTGTTTTTT. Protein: CASSDTDRGLTGELFF.

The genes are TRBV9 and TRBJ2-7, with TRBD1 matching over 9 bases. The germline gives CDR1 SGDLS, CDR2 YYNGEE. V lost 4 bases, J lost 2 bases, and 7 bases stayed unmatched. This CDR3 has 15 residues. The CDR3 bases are TGTGCCAGCAGCCCAGTGGGGACAGGGACCTACGAGCAGTACTTC. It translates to CASSPVGTGTYEQYF.

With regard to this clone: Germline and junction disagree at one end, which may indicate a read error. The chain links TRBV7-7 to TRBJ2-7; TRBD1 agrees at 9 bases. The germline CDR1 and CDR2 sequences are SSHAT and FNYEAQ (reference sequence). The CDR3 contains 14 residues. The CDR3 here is CASSPGQGAYEQYF. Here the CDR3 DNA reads TGTGCTAGCAGCCCGGGACAGGGTGCCTACGAGCAGTACTTC. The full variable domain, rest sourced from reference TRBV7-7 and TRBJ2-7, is GAGVSQSPRYKVTKRGQDVTLRCDPISSHATLYWYQQALGQGPEFLTYFNYEAQPDKSGLPSDRFSAERPEGSISTLTIQRTEQRDSAMYRCASSPGQGAYEQYFGPGTRLTVT.

The CDR3: CASSLYGTGTDTQYF. For the CDR3, the DNA is TGTGCCAGCAGTTTGTACGGGACAGGGACAGATACGCAGTATTTT. V and J are TRBV27 and TRBJ2-3; TRBD1 matches 9 bases. With 3 bases clipped from V and 3 bases from J, the junction kept 4 bases outside the gene matches. Germline CDR1 and CDR2: MNHEY and SMNVEV (reference sequence). This CDR3 contains 15 residues.

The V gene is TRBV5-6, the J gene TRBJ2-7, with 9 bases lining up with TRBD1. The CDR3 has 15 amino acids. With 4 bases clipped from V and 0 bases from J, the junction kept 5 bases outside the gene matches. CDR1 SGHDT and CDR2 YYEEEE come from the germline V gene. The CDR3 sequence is CASSQTGGSSYEQYF. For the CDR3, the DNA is TGTGCCAGCAGCCAGACAGGGGGGAGCTCCTACGAGCAGTACTTC.

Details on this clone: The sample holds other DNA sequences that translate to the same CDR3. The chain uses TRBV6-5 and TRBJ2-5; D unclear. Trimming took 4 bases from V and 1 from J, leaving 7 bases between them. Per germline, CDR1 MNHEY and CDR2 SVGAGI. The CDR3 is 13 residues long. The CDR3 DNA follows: TGTGCCAGCAGTTCCCCCGGCCAAGAGACCCAGTACTTC. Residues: CASSSPGQETQYF.

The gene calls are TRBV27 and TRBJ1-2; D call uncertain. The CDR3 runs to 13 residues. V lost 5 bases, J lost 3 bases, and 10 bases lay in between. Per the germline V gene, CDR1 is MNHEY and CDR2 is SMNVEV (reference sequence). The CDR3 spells CASSPLQYYGYTF. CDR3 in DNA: TGTGCCAGCAGTCCCTTGCAGTACTATGGCTACACCTTC.

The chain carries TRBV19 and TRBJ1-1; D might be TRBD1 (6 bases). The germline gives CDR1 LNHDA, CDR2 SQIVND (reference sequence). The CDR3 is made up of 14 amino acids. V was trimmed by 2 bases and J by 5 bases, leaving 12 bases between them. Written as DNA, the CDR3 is TGTGCCAGTAGTATACGGGCAGGGGCAACTGAAGCTTTCTTT. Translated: CASSIRAGATEAFF.

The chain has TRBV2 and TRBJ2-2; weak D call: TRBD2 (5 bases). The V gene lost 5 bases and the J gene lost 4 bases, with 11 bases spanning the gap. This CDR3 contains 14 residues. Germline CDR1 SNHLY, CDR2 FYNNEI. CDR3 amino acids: CASSRGLGTGELFF. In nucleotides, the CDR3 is TGTGCCAGCAGTAGAGGACTGGGCACCGGGGAGCTGTTTTTT.

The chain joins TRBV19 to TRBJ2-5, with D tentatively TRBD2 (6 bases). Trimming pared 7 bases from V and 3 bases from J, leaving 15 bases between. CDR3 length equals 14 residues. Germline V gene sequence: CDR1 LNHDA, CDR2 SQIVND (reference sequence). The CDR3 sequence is CASNGGLREETQYF. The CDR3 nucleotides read TGTGCCAGTAACGGGGGACTGAGGGAAGAGACCCAGTACTTC.

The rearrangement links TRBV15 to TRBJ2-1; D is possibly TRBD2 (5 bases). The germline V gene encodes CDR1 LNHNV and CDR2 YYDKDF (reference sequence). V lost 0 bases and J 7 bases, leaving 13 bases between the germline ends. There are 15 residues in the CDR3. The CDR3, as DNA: TGTGCCACCAGCAGAGATCACCTAGCCCAAAATGAGCAGTTCTTC. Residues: CATSRDHLAQNEQFF. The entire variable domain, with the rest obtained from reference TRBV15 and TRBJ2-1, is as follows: DAMVIQNPRYQVTQFGKPVTLSCSQTLNHNVMYWYQQKSSQAPKLLFHYYDKDFNNEADTPDNFQSRRPNTSFCFLDIRSPGLGDTAMYLCATSRDHLAQNEQFFGPGTRLTVL.

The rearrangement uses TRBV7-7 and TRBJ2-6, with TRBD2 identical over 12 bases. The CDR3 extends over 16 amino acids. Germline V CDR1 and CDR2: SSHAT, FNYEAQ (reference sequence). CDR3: CEIRLAGAPGANVLTF. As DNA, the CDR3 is TGTGAAATACGACTAGCGGGAGCCCCTGGGGCCAACGTCCTGACTTTC.

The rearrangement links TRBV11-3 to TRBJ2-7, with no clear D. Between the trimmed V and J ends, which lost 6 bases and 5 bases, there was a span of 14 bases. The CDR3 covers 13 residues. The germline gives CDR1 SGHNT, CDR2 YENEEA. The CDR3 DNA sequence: TGTGCCAGCAGTTCTTCCCCGAGCGACGAGCAGTACTTC. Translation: CASSSSPSDEQYF.

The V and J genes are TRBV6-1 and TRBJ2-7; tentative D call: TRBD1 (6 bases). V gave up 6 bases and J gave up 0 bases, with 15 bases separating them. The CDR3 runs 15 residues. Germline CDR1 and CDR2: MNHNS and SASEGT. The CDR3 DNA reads TGTGCCAGCAGCCGCGAAGGGGGAAGCTCCTACGAGCAGTACTTC. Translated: CASSREGGSSYEQYF.

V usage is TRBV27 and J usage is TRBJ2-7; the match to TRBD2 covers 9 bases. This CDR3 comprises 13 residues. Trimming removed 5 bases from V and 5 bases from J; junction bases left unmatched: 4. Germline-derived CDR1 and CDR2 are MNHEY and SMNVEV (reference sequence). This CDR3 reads CASSAGTSHEQYF. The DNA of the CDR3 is TGTGCCAGCAGTGCCGGGACTAGCCACGAGCAGTACTTC.

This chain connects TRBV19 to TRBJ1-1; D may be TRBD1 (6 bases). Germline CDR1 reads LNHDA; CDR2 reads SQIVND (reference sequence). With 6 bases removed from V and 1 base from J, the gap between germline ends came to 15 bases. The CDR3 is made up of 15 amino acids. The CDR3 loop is CASRGTNLGNTEAFF. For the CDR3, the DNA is TGTGCCAGTAGGGGGACAAACCTAGGGAACACTGAAGCTTTCTTT.

The chain's CDR3 is CATSQSTWPSDTQYF. Here the CDR3 DNA reads TGTGCCACCAGCCAGTCGACTTGGCCTTCGGATACGCAGTATTTT. The chain carries TRBV15 and TRBJ2-3; D uncertain. CDR3 size: 15 residues. V dropped 5 bases and J dropped 6 bases, with 18 bases sitting between them. The germline V gene has CDR1 LNHNV and CDR2 YYDKDF (reference sequence).

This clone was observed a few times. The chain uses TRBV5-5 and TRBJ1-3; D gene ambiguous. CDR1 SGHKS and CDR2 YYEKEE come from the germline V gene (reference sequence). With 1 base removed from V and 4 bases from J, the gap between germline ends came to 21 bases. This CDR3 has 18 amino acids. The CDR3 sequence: CASSLYPPQWLQGNTIYF. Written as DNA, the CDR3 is TGTGCCAGCAGCTTGTATCCCCCCCAGTGGCTTCAGGGAAACACCATATATTTT.